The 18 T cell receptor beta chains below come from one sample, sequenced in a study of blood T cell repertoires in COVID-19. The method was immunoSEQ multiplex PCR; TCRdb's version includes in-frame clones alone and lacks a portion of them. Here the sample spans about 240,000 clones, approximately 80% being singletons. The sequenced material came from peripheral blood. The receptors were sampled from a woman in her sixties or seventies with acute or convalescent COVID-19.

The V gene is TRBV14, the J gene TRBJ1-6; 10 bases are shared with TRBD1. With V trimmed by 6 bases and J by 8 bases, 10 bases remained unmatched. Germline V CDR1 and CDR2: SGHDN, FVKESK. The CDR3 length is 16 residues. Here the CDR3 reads CASRRAGTGVYSPLHF. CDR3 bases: TGTGCCAGCAGGCGGGCCGGGACAGGGGTATATTCACCCCTCCACTTT.

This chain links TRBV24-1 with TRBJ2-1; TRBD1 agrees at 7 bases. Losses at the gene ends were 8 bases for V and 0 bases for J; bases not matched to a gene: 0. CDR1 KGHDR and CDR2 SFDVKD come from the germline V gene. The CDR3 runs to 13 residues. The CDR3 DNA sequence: TGTGCCACCACAGGGGGCTCCTACAATGAGCAGTTCTTC. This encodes CATTGGSYNEQFF.

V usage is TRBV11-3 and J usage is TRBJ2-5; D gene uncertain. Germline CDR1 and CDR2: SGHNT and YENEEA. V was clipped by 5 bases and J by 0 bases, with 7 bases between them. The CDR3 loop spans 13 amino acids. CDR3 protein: CASSRVHQETQYF. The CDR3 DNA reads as TGTGCCAGCAGCCGGGTACACCAAGAGACCCAGTACTTC. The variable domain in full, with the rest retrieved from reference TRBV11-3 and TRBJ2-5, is EAGVVQSPRYKIIEKKQPVAFWCNPISGHNTLYWYLQNLGQGPELLIRYENEEAVDDSQLPKDRFSAERLKGVDSTLKIQPAELGDSAVYLCASSRVHQETQYFGPGTRLLVL.

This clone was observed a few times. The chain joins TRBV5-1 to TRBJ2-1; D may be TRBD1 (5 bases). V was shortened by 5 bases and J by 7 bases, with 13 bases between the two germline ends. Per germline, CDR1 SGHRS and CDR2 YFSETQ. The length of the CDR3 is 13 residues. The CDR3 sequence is CASRDNSPNEQFF. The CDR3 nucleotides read TGCGCCAGCAGGGACAACAGTCCGAATGAGCAGTTCTTC.

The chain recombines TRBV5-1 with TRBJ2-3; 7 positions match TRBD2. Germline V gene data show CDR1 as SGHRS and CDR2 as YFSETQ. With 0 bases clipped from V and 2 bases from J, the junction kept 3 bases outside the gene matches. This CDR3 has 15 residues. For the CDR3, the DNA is TGCGCCAGCAGCTTGGGTAGCGGGCCCACAGATACGCAGTATTTT. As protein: CASSLGSGPTDTQYF.

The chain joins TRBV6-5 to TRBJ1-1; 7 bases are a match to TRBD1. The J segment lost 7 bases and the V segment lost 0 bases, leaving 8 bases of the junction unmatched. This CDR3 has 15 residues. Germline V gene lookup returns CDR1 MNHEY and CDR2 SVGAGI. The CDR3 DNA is TGTGCCAGCAGTTACTCGATTAAGGGGGCGAGTGAAGCTTTCTTT. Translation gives CASSYSIKGASEAFF.

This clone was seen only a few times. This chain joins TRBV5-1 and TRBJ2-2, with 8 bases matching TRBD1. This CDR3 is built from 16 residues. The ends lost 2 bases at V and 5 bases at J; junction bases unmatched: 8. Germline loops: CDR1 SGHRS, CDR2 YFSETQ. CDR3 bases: TGCGCCAGCAGCTTCTCAGGGGGCTATGAAACCGGGGAGCTGTTTTTT. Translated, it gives CASSFSGGYETGELFF. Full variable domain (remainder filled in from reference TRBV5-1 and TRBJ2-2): KAGVTQTPRYLIKTRGQQVTLSCSPISGHRSVSWYQQTPGQGLQFLFEYFSETQRNKGNFPGRFSGRQFSNSRSEMNVSTLELGDSALYLCASSFSGGYETGELFFGEGSRLTVL.

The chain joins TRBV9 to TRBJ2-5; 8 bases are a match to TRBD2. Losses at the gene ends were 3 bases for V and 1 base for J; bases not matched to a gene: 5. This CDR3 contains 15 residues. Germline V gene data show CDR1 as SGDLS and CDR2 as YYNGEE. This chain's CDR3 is CASSAGTSTQETQYF. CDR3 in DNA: TGTGCCAGCAGCGCCGGGACTAGTACCCAAGAGACCCAGTACTTC.

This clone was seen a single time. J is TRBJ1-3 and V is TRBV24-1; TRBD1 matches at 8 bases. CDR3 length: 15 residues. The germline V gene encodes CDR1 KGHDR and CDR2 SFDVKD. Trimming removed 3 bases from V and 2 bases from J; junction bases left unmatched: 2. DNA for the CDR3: TGTGCCACCAGTGATCCGACAGGGGCTGGAAACACCATATATTTT. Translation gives CATSDPTGAGNTIYF.

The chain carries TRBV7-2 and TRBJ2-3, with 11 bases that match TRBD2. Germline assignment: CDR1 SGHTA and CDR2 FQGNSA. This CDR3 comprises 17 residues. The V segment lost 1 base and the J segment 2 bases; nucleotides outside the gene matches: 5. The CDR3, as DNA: TGTGCCAGCAGCTTAGGTCCACTAGCGGGGGCCACAGATACGCAGTATTTT. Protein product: CASSLGPLAGATDTQYF.

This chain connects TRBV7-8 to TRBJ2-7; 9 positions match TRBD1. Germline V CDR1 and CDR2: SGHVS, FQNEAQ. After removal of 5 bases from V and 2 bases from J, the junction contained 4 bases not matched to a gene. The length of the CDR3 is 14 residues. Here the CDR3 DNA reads TGTGCCAGCAGCCCGACAGGGGGGCCCTACGAGCAGTACTTC. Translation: CASSPTGGPYEQYF.

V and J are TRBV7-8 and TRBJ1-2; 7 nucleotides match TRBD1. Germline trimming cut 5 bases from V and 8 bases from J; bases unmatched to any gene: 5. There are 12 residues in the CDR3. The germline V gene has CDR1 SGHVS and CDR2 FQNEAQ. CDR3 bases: TGTGCCAGCAGCCGCGGACAGGACGGCTACACCTTC. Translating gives CASSRGQDGYTF.

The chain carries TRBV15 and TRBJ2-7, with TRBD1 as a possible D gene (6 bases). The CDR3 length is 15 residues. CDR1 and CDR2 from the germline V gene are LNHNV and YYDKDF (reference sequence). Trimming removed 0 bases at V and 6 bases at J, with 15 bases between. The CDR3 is CATSREVTRGSEQYF. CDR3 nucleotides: TGTGCCACCAGCAGAGAGGTAACCAGGGGAAGCGAGCAGTACTTC.

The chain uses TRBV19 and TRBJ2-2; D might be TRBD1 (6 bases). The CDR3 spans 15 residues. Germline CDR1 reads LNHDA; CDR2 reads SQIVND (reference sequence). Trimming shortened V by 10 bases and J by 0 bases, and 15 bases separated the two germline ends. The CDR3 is CATRPDRPNTGELFF. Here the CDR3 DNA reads TGTGCCACCCGACCCGACAGGCCGAACACCGGGGAGCTGTTTTTT.

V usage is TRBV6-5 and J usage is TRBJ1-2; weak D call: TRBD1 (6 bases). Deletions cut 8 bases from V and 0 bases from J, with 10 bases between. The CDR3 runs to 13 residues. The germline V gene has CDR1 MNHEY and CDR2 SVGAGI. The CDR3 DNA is TGTGCCAGCGTACAGGGAGCTAACTATGGCTACACCTTC. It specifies CASVQGANYGYTF.

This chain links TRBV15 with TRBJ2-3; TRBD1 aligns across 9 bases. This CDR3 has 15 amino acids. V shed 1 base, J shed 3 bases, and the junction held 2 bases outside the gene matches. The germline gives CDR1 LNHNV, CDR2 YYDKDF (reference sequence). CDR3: CATSRGDRVTDTQYF. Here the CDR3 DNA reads TGTGCCACCAGCAGAGGGGACAGGGTTACAGATACGCAGTATTTT.

The CDR3 protein is CASSEEAGRYNYGYTF. In DNA, the CDR3 is TGTGCCAGCAGTGAAGAGGCAGGGCGTTATAACTATGGCTACACCTTC. This chain joins TRBV6-1 and TRBJ1-2; D is possibly TRBD1 (5 bases). The germline V gene encodes CDR1 MNHNS and CDR2 SASEGT. This CDR3 comprises 16 residues. Trimming removed 1 base from V and 1 base from J, with 13 bases in between.

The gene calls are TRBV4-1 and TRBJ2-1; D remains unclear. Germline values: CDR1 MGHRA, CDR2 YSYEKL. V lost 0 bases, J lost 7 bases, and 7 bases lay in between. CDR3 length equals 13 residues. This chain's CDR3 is CASSQDHWNEQFF. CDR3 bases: TGCGCCAGCAGCCAAGATCACTGGAATGAGCAGTTCTTC.